This TCR beta chain was profiled in a study of T cell changes during pregnancy in multiple sclerosis. Trimming took off 1 base at V and 8 bases at J, with 9 bases between the two ends. This CDR3 contains 13 residues. CDR1 and CDR2 (germline): LNHDA, SQIVND (reference sequence). Libraries were prepared by immunoSEQ multiplex PCR; TCRdb keeps only in-frame clonotypes and omits some of them. The sample yields tens of thousands of clones, 88% seen once. The receptor's source is a female donor with multiple sclerosis, enrolled in a pregnancy study. This chain uses TRBV19 with TRBJ2-1, with D perhaps TRBD2 (5 bases). The sequencing here drew on CD4+ T cells from peripheral blood mononuclear cells, taken in the first trimester of pregnancy. CDR3 sequence (DNA): TGTGCCAGTAGTATAGCAAGAGGGCATGAGCAGTTCTTC. This gives the protein CASSIARGHEQFF.